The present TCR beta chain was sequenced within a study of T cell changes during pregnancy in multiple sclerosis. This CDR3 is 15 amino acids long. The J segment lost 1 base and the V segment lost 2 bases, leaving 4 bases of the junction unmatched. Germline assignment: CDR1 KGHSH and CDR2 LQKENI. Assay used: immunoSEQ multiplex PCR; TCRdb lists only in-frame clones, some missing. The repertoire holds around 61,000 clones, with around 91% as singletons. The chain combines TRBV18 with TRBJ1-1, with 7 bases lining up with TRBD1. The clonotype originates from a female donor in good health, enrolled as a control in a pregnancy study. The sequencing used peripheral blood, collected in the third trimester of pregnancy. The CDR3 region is CASSPVGQKNTEAFF. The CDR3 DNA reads TGTGCCAGCTCACCAGTGGGACAGAAGAACACTGAAGCTTTCTTT.